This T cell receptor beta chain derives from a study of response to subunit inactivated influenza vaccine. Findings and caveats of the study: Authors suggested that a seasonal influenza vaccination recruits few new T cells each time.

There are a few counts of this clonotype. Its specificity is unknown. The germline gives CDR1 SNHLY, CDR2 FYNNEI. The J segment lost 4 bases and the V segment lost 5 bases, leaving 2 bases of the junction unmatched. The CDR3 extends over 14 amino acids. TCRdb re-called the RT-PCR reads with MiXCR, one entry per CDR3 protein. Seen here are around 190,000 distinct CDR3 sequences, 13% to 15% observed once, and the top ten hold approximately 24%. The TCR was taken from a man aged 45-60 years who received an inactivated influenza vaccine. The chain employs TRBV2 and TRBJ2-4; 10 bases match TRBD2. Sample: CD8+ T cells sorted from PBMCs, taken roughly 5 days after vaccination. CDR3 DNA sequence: TGTGCCAGCAGTTGGACTAGCGGTAAAAACATTCAGTACTTC. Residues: CASSWTSGKNIQYF. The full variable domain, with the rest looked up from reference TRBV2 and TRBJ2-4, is EPEVTQTPSHQVTQMGQEVILRCVPISNHLYFYWYRQILGQKVEFLVSFYNNEISEKSEIFDDQFSVERPDGSNFTLKIRSTKLEDSAMYFCASSWTSGKNIQYFGAGTRLSVL.